This T cell receptor beta chain was recorded in a study of blood T cells in healthy people across ages. With regard to this clonotype: Its antigen is still unknown.

The germline gives CDR1 MNHEY, CDR2 SVGAGI. V shed 8 bases, J shed 5 bases, and the junction held 4 bases outside the gene matches. This CDR3 comprises 13 residues. General study results and limits: Diversity estimates from one million T cells were considered underestimates.

Sample-barcoded 5' priming and a J-beta primer mix drove a second PCR of roughly 7 to 11 cycles. TCRdb reanalysed the 5' RACE reads using MiXCR and keeps one entry per CDR3 protein. This table holds some 710,000 distinct CDR3 sequences, around 45% found once. The V gene is TRBV6-5, the J gene TRBJ1-5, with 9 bases aligning to TRBD1. The sequencing input was blood. The TCR originated in a man at least 80 years old in good health. The DNA of the CDR3 is TGTGCCAGCGGTCGACAGGGGGATCAGCCCCAGCATTTT. It specifies CASGRQGDQPQHF.